The 10 T cell receptor beta chains below all came from one sample that was sequenced in a study of T cell responses to AZD1222 COVID-19 vaccine. The data were produced by immunoSEQ multiplex PCR, yet TCRdb's version contains in-frame clones alone and is incomplete. Of around 130,000 clones in the sample, roughly 92% were seen once. The sample was peripheral blood, taken on day 0 of AZD1222 vaccination. The source of these receptors is an adult in good health.

The chain couples TRBV3-1 (or the pseudogene TRBV3-2) to TRBJ1-5, with 11 bases aligning to TRBD1. The CDR3 has 15 amino acids. The J segment lost 7 bases and the V segment lost 5 bases, leaving 7 bases of the junction unmatched. Germline CDR1 is LGHDT and CDR2 is YNNKEL (reference sequence). CDR3 sequence (DNA): TGTGCCAGCAGCTCTACCGGGACAGGGGGGCAGCCCCAGCATTTT. The encoded protein is CASSSTGTGGQPQHF.

CDR3 DNA sequence: TGTGCCAGCAGTGGGGCGGGGAGCGGGAGGGCCGGAGATACGCAGTATTTT. Its protein is CASSGAGSGRAGDTQYF. J is TRBJ2-3 and V is TRBV2, with TRBD2 matching over 10 bases. Germline values: CDR1 SNHLY, CDR2 FYNNEI. The CDR3 consists of 17 residues. The V segment lost 4 bases and the J segment 5 bases; nucleotides outside the gene matches: 12.

This chain links TRBV7-2 with TRBJ1-1; D is uncertain. Germline CDR1 and CDR2: SGHTA and FQGNSA. The V end was cut by 1 base, the J end by 0 bases, with 9 bases between. This CDR3 has 15 amino acids. CDR3 sequence: CASSLGGRMNTEAFF. In DNA form, the CDR3 reads TGTGCCAGCAGCTTAGGTGGCCGGATGAACACTGAAGCTTTCTTT.

The J gene is TRBJ1-3, the V gene TRBV4-1; no clear D. V lost 1 base and J 0 bases, leaving 13 bases between the germline ends. Germline V lookup: CDR1 MGHRA, CDR2 YSYEKL. The CDR3 has 17 amino acids. The CDR3 loop reads CASSQGRRSSSGNTIYF. As DNA, the CDR3 is TGCGCCAGCAGCCAAGGTCGTCGGAGCTCCTCTGGAAACACCATATATTTT.

CDR3 DNA sequence: TGTGCCAGCAGCTCGGGGGGGACAGGGGGCGTTTGGAATGAAAAACTGTTTTTT. Its translation: CASSSGGTGGVWNEKLFF. This sequence joins TRBV11-2 and TRBJ1-4, with TRBD1 matching 12 bases. V shed 4 bases and J 5 bases; nucleotides not matched to a gene: 11. This CDR3 region has 18 residues. The germline CDR1 and CDR2 sequences are SGHAT and FQNNGV.

The gene calls are TRBV3-1 (or the pseudogene TRBV3-2) and TRBJ2-7; 9 nucleotides match TRBD1. The CDR3 extends over 14 amino acids. Germline CDR1 and CDR2: LGHDT and YNNKEL (reference sequence). The V segment lost 5 bases and the J segment 1 base; nucleotides outside the gene matches: 3. This CDR3 is CASSLGQGSYEQYF. For the CDR3, the DNA is TGTGCCAGCAGCTTGGGACAGGGATCCTACGAGCAGTACTTC.

The rearrangement joins TRBV13 to TRBJ1-1; TRBD1 is a possible D gene (6 bases). Germline lookup yields CDR1 PRHDT and CDR2 FYEKMQ (reference sequence). With 2 bases removed from V and 5 bases from J, the gap between germline ends came to 9 bases. This CDR3 is built from 13 residues. CDR3 sequence reads: CASSLNDRTEAFF. The DNA of the CDR3 is TGTGCCAGCAGCTTAAACGACAGGACTGAAGCTTTCTTT. Based on the CDR3 plus reference TRBV13 and TRBJ1-1, the full variable domain is AAGVIQSPRHLIKEKRETATLKCYPIPRHDTVYWYQQGPGQDPQFLISFYEKMQSDKGSIPDRFSAQQFSDYHSELNMSSLELGDSALYFCASSLNDRTEAFFGQGTRLTVV.

J is TRBJ2-3 and V is TRBV27, with D maybe TRBD1 (6 bases). Deletions cut 5 bases from V and 1 base from J, with 19 bases between. Germline V gene lookup returns CDR1 MNHEY and CDR2 SMNVEV (reference sequence). CDR3 length: 17 amino acids. CDR3: CASSQTTGQLGTDTQYF. DNA of the CDR3: TGTGCCAGCAGTCAAACCACAGGACAGTTAGGCACAGATACGCAGTATTTT.

V gene TRBV6-1 combines with J gene TRBJ2-3; D ambiguous. The V end lost 2 bases, the J end lost 5 bases, and 20 bases lay between the germline ends. The V gene's germline CDR1 is MNHNS and CDR2 SASEGT. The CDR3 is 17 residues long. CDR3 sequence reads: CASSESSSVLNLDTQYF. DNA for the CDR3: TGTGCCAGCAGTGAATCAAGTTCGGTACTTAACTTAGATACGCAGTATTTT.

This chain joins TRBV18 and TRBJ2-7, with D possibly TRBD2 on 6 matching bases. The CDR3 covers 14 residues. Trimming cost V 4 bases and J 5 bases, with 15 bases left between them. Germline CDR1 KGHSH, CDR2 LQKENI. The CDR3: CASSRGDSADEQYF. In DNA, the CDR3 is TGTGCCAGCTCACGGGGGGATAGCGCGGACGAGCAGTACTTC.